The source of this TCR beta chain is a study of blood T cell repertoires in COVID-19. Turning to the study itself: COVID-19 samples from acute and convalescent phases originated in the United States, Italy and Spain.

The study recruited people aged about 18 to 95 years across about 25 US areas. The count of this clone is one. The CDR3 runs to 15 residues. CDR1 LNHDA and CDR2 SQIVND come from the germline V gene (reference sequence). V dropped 3 bases and J dropped 5; count of bases not matched to a gene: 3. Per the study methods: Amplified reference gene primers provided the basis for estimating nucleated cell counts. Assay used: immunoSEQ multiplex PCR; TCRdb lists only in-frame clones, some missing. The V and J calls and the clone size are those of that table, but D and trimming were determined from the DNA. This table has roughly 150,000 clones, 65% to 85% appearing once.

This TCR was recovered from a woman in her thirties or forties with acute COVID-19. The chain joins TRBV19 to TRBJ2-2; the match to TRBD1 covers 10 bases. The sequenced material came from PBMCs or T cells enriched from blood (not recorded which). The CDR3 region has the DNA TGTGCCAGTAGTATGCGGGGACAGGGGACCGGGGAGCTGTTTTTT. Translation gives CASSMRGQGTGELFF.